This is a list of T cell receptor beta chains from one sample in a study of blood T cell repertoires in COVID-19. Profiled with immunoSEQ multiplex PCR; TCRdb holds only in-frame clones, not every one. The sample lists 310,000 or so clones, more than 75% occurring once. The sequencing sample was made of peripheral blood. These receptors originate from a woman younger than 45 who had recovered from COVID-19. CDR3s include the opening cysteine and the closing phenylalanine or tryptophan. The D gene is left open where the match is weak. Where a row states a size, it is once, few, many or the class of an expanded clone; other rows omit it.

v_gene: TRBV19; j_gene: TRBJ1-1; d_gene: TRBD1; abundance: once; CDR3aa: CASSIQGAPNTEAFF; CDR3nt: TGTGCCAGTAGTATCCAGGGGGCGCCGAACACTGAAGCTTTCTTT
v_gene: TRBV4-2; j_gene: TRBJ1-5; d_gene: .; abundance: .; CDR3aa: CASSQDFMGAGQPQHF; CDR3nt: TGTGCCAGCAGCCAAGATTTCATGGGGGCCGGGCAGCCCCAGCATTTT
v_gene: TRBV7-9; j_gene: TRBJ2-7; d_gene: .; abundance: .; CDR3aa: CASSLVPVSYEQYF; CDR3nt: TGTGCCAGCAGCTTAGTCCCGGTCTCCTACGAGCAGTACTTC
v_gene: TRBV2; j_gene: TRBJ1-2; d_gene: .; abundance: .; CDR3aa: CASSESGAGYTF; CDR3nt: TGTGCCAGCAGTGAGTCAGGGGCGGGCTACACCTTC
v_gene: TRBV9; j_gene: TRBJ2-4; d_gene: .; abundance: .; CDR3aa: CASSEGFGGNIQYF; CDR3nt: TGTGCCAGCAGCGAGGGGTTCGGGGGAAACATTCAGTACTTC
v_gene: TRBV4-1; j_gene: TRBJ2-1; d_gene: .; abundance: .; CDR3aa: CASSPHSQPSNRNNEQFF; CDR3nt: TGCGCCAGCAGCCCGCACTCCCAACCCTCTAACAGAAACAATGAGCAGTTCTTC
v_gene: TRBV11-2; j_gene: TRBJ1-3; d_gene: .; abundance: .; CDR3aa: CASSSASGGNTIYF; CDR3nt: TGTGCCAGCAGCTCCGCCTCGGGTGGAAACACCATATATTTT
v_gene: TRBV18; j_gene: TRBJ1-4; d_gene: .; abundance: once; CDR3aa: CASSTQATNEKLFF; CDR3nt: TGTGCCAGCTCCACCCAGGCAACTAATGAAAAACTGTTTTTT
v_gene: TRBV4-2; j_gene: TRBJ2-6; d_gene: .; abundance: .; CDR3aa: CASSLIGGYEANVLTF; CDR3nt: TGTGCCAGCAGCCTGATTGGAGGATACGAGGCCAACGTCCTGACTTTC
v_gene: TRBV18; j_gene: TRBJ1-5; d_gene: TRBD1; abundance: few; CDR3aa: CASSPGTGRQPQHF; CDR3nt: TGTGCCAGCTCACCGGGGACAGGGCGACAGCCCCAGCATTTT
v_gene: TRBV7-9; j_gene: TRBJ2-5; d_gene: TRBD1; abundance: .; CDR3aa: CASSTGQGGKETQYF; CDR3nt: TGTGCCAGCAGCACGGGACAGGGGGGTAAGGAGACCCAGTACTTC
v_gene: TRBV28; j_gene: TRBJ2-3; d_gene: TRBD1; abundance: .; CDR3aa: CASLRGQGTDTQYF; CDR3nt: TGTGCCAGCCTTAGGGGGCAGGGCACAGATACGCAGTATTTT
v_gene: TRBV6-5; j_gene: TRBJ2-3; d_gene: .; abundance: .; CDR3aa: CASRASADTQYF; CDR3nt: TGTGCCAGCAGGGCCTCCGCAGATACGCAGTATTTT
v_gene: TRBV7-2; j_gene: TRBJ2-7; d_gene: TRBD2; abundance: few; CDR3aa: CASSLEGGPAYEQYF; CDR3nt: TGTGCCAGCAGCTTGGAGGGAGGGCCCGCCTACGAGCAGTACTTC
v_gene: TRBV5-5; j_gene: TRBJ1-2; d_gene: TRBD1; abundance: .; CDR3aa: CASSRDSYGYTF; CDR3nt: TGTGCCAGCAGTCGGGACAGTTATGGCTACACCTTC
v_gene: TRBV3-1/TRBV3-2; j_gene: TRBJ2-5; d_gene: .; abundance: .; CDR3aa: CASSAGGLKETQYF; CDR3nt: TGTGCCAGCAGTGCCGGGGGACTCAAAGAGACCCAGTACTTC
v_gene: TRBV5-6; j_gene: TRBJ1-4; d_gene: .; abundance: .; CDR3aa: CASSLRGFYNEKLFF; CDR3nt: TGTGCCAGCAGCTTACGGGGGTTCTACAATGAAAAACTGTTTTTT
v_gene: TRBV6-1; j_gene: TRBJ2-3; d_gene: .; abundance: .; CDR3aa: CASSEWGQVTDTQYF; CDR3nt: TGTGCCAGCAGTGAATGGGGGCAGGTCACAGATACGCAGTATTTT
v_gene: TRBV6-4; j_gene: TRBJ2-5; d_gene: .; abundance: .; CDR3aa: CASSSYRASETQYF; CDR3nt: TGTGCCAGCAGTTCTTACAGGGCGTCAGAGACCCAGTACTTC
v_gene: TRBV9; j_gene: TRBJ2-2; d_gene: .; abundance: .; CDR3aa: CASSVRMEGSGSTGELFF; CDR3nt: TGTGCCAGCAGCGTAAGGATGGAGGGTAGCGGCTCCACCGGGGAGCTGTTTTTT
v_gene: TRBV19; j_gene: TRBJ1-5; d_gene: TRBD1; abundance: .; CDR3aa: CASTPWQGAKDNQPQHF; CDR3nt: TGTGCCAGTACTCCATGGCAGGGGGCGAAGGACAATCAGCCCCAGCATTTT
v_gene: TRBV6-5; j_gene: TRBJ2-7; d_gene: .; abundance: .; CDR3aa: CASRLTGTYEQYF; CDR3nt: TGTGCCAGCAGGCTGACGGGGACCTACGAGCAGTACTTC
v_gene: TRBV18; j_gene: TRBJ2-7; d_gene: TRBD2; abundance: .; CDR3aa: CASSRVGTSGIEQYF; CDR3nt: TGTGCCAGCTCACGAGTTGGGACTAGCGGGATCGAGCAGTACTTC
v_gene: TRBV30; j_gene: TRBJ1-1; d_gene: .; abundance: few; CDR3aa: CARRTENTEAFF; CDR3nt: TGTGCTAGGCGTACAGAGAACACTGAAGCTTTCTTT
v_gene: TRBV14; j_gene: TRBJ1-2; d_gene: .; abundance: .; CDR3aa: CASSQDWRNYGYTF; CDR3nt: TGTGCCAGCAGCCAAGATTGGAGAAACTATGGCTACACCTTC
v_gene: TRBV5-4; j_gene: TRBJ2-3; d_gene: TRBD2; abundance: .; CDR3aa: CASSLAPSGGADTQYF; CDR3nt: TGTGCCAGCAGCTTGGCCCCTAGCGGGGGGGCAGATACGCAGTATTTT
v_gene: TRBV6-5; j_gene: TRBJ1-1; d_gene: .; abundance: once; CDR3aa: CASLRDTEAFF; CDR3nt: TGTGCCAGCCTCCGGGACACTGAAGCTTTCTTT
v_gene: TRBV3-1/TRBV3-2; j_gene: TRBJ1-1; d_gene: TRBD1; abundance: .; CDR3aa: CASSQGKRGQGFTEAFF; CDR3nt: TGTGCCAGCAGCCAAGGAAAAAGAGGACAGGGATTCACTGAAGCTTTCTTT
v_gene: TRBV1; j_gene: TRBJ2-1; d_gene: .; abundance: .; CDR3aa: CTSSPIAGEGHEQFF; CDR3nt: TGCACCAGCAGTCCAATAGCGGGGGAGGGCCATGAGCAGTTCTTC
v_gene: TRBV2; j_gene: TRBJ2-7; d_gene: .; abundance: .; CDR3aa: CASSESPGAYEQYF; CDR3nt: TGTGCCAGCAGTGAGTCCCCCGGGGCCTACGAGCAGTACTTC
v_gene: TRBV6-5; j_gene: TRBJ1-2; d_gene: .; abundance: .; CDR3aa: CASSTGRGYTF; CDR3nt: TGTGCCAGCAGTACAGGGCGCGGCTACACCTTC
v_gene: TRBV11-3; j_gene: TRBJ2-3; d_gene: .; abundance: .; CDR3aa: CASSLRTGSTDTQYF; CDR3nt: TGTGCCAGCAGCTTAAGGACGGGAAGCACAGATACGCAGTATTTT
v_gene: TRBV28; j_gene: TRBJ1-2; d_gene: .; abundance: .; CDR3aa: CASSLGIRLYGYTF; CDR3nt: TGTGCCAGCAGCCTCGGGATCCGACTGTATGGCTACACCTTC
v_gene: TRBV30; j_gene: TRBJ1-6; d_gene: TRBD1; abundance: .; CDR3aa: CAWSVRRGTSPLHF; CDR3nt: TGTGCCTGGAGTGTACGCAGGGGGACTTCACCCCTCCACTTT
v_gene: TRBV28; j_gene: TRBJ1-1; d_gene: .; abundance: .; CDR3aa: CASSWTVNTEAFF; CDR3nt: TGTGCCAGCAGTTGGACAGTGAACACTGAAGCTTTCTTT
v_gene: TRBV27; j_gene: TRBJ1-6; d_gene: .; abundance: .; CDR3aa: CASSYTDSPLHF; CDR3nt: TGTGCCAGCAGTTACACCGATTCACCCCTCCACTTT